Sequencing of this T cell receptor (beta chain) was carried out in a study of chronic HIV infection and antiretroviral therapy (dated by TCRdb to about 2015). Trimming removed 0 bases from V and 9 bases from J, leaving 13 bases between the germline ends. From the germline V gene (reference sequence), CDR1 is MNHNY and CDR2 is SVGAGI. The CDR3, cysteine through phenylalanine, is 14 amino acids long. The kept DNA is CDR3 alone, 42 bases in frame from the first base. This clonotype came up many times. Its antigen remains unidentified. No base-level quality is on record; no much larger clone is a single base apart. Library method: 5' RACE. Instrument used: Illumina MiSeq. The public reads were quality trimmed at Q25 with fastp and then assembled into clones with MiXCR by TCRdb, keeping productive beta chains. Entries are consolidated by CDR3 protein sequence, retaining the most common genes and DNA. For this sample there are about 38,000 distinct CDR3 sequences; 8.2% appear just once. The biggest ten clones account for around 3% of the sample.

The receptor was derived from an adult who had HIV and had not received antiretroviral therapy, or was an uninfected healthy control (not recorded which). The sequence links TRBV6-6 to TRBJ2-3; 6 matching bases give a weak D call of TRBD1. The sequencing input was peripheral blood. The DNA sequence reads TGTGCCAGCAGTTACTCTTTGGGGGCAGGGACGCAGTATTTT. Its translation is CASSYSLGAGTQYF.